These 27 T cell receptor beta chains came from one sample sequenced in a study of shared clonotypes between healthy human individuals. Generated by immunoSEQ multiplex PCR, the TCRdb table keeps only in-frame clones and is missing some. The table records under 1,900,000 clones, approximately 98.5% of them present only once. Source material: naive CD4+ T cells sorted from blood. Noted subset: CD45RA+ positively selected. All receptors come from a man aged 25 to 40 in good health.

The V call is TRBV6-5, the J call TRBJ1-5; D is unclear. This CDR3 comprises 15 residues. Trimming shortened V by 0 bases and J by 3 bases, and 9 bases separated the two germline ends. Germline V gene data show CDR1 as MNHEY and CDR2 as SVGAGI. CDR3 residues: CASSYSPADNQPQHF. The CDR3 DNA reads TGTGCCAGCAGTTACTCCCCGGCAGACAATCAGCCCCAGCATTTT.

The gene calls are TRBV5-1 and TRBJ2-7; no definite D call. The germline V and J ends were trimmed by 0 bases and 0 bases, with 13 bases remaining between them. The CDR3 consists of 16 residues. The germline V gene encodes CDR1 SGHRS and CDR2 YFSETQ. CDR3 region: CASSLGAPASSYEQYF. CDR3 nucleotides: TGCGCCAGCAGCTTGGGAGCTCCGGCGTCCTCCTACGAGCAGTACTTC.

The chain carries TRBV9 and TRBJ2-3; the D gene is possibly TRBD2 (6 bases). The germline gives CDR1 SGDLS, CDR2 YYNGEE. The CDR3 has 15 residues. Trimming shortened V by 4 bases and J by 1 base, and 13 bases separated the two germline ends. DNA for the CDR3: TGTGCCAGCAGCTTCCAGACTAGTCGCACAGATACGCAGTATTTT. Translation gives CASSFQTSRTDTQYF.

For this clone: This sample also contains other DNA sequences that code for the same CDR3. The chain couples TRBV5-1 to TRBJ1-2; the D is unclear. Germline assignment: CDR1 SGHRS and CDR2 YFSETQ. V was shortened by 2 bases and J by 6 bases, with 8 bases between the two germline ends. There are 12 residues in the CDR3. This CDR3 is CASSFSGDGYTF. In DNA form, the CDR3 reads TGCGCCAGCAGCTTTTCAGGAGATGGCTACACCTTC.

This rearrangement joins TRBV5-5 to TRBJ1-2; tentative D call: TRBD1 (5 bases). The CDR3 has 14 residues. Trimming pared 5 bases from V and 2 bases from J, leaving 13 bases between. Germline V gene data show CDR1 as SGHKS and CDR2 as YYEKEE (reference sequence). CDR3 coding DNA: TGTGCCAGCAGTTTGACAGTCCAGAACTATGGCTACACCTTC. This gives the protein CASSLTVQNYGYTF.

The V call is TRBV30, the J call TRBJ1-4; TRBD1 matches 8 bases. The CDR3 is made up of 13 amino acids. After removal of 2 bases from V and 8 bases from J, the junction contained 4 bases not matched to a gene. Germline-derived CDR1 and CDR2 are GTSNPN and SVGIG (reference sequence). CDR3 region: CAWSQWTGEKLFF. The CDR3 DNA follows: TGTGCCTGGAGTCAGTGGACAGGGGAAAAACTGTTTTTT.

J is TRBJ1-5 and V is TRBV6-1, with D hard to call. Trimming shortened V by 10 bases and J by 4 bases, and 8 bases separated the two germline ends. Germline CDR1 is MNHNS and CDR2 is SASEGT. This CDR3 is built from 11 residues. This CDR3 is CATGWNQPQHF. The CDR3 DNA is TGTGCCACCGGGTGGAATCAGCCCCAGCATTTT.

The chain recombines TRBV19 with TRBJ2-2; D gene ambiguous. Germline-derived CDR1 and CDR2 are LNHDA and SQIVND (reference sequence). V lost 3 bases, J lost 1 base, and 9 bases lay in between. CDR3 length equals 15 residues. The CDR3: CASSIGWQNTGELFF. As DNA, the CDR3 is TGTGCCAGTAGTATCGGTTGGCAGAACACCGGGGAGCTGTTTTTT.

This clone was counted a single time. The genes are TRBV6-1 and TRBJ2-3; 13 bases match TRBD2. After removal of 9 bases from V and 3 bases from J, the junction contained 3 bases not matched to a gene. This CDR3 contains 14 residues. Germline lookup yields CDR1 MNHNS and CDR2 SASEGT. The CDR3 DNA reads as TGTGCCAGTGAGGGACTAGCGGGGACAGATACGCAGTATTTT. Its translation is CASEGLAGTDTQYF.

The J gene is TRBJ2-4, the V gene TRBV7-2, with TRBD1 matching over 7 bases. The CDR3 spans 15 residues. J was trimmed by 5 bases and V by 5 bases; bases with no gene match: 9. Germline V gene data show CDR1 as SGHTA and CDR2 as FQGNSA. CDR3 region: CASSVSTGNQNIQYF. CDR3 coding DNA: TGTGCCAGCAGCGTCTCGACAGGGAACCAAAACATTCAGTACTTC.

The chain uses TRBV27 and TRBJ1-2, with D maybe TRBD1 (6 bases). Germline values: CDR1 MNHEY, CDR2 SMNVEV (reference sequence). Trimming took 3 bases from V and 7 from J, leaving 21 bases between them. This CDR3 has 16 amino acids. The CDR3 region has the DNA TGTGCCAGCAGTTTGTACCGACAGGACGGCCTACGTGGCTACACCTTC. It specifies CASSLYRQDGLRGYTF.

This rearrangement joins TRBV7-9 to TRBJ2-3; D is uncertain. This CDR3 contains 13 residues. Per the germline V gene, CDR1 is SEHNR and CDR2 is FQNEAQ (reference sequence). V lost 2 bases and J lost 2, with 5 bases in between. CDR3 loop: CASSLTITDTQYF. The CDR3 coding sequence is TGTGCCAGCAGCTTAACCATCACAGATACGCAGTATTTT. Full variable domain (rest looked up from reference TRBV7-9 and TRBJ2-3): DTGVSQNPRHKITKRGQNVTFRCDPISEHNRLYWYRQTLGQGPEFLTYFQNEAQLEKSRLLSDRFSAERPKGSFSTLEIQRTEQGDSAMYLCASSLTITDTQYFGPGTRLTVL.

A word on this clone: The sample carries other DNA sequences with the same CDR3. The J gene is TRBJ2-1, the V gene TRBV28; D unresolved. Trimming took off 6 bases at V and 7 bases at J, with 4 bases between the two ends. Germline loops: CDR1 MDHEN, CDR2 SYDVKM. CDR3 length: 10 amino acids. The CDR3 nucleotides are TGTGCCAGCAGCCGGAATGAGCAGTTCTTC. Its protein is CASSRNEQFF.

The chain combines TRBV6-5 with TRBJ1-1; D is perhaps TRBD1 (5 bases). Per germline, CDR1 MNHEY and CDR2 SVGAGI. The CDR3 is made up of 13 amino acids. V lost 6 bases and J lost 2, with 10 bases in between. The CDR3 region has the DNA TGTGCCAGCAGCCCCCAGGGAAACACTGAAGCTTTCTTT. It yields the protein CASSPQGNTEAFF.

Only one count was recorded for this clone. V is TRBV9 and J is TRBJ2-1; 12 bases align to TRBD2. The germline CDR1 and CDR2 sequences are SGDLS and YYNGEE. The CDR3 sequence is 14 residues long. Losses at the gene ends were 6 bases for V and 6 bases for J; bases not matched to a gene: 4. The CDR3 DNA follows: TGTGCCAGCACCAGGACTAGCGGGATCAATGAGCAGTTCTTC. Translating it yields CASTRTSGINEQFF. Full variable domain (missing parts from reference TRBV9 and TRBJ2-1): DSGVTQTPKHLITATGQRVTLRCSPRSGDLSVYWYQQSLDQGLQFLIQYYNGEERAKGNILERFSAQQFPDLHSELNLSSLELGDSALYFCASTRTSGINEQFFGPGTRLTVL.

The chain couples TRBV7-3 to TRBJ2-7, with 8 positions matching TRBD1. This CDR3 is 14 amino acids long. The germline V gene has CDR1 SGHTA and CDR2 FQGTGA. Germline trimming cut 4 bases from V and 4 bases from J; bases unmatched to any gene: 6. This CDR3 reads CASSYDRGRYEQYF. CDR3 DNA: TGTGCCAGCAGCTACGACAGGGGTCGTTACGAGCAGTACTTC.

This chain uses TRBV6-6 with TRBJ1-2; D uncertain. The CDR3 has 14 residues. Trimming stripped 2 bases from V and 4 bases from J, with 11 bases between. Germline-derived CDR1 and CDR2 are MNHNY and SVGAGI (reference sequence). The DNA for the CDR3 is TGTGCCAGCAGTTACGGACGGGTGGCCTATGGCTACACCTTC. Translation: CASSYGRVAYGYTF.

CDR3 nucleotides: TGTGCCAGCAGTTTATCGGAGGAGACCCAGTACTTC. It translates to CASSLSEETQYF. The chain carries TRBV27 and TRBJ2-5; D gene unclear. V lost 0 bases and J lost 5, with 4 bases in between. This CDR3 spans 12 amino acids. CDR1 MNHEY and CDR2 SMNVEV come from the germline V gene (reference sequence).

The CDR3 DNA reads as TGCAGCGTTGTCGGGGGGCGTGTAGATACGCAGTATTTT. This translates into CSVVGGRVDTQYF. The chain employs TRBV29-1 and TRBJ2-3; tentative D call: TRBD2 (7 bases). Looked up from germline, CDR1 is SQVTM and CDR2 is ANQGSEA. The V and J ends lost 4 bases and 5 bases respectively, with 13 bases between them. The CDR3 runs to 13 residues.

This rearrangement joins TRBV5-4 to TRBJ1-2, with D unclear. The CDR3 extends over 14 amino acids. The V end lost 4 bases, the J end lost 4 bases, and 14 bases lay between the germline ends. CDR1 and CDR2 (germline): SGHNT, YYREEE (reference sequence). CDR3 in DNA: TGTGCCAGCAGCCCGGTAGAGGGCCTCTATGGCTACACCTTC. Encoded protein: CASSPVEGLYGYTF.

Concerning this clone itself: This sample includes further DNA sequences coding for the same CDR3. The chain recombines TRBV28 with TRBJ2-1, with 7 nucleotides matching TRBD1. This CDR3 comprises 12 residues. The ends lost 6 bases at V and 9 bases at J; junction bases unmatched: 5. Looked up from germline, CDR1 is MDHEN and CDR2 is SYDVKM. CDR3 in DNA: TGTGCCAGCAGCCGACAGGGCTTTGAGCAGTTCTTC. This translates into CASSRQGFEQFF.

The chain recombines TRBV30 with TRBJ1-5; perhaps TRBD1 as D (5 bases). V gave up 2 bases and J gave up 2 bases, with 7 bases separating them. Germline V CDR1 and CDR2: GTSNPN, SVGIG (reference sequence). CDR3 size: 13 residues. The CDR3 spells CAWSTGRNQPQHF. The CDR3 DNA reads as TGTGCCTGGAGTACAGGCCGCAATCAGCCCCAGCATTTT. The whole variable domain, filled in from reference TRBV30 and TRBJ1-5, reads SQTIHQWPATLVQPVGSPLSLECTVEGTSNPNLYWYRQAAGRGLQLLFYSVGIGQISSEVPQNLSASRPQDRQFILSSKKLLLSDSGFYLCAWSTGRNQPQHFGDGTRLSIL.

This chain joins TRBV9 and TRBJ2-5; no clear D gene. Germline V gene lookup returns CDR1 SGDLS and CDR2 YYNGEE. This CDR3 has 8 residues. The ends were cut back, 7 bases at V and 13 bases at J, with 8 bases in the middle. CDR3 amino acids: CASLPRYF. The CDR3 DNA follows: TGTGCCAGCCTCCCAAGGTACTTC. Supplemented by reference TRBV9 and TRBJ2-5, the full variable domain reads DSGVTQTPKHLITATGQRVTLRCSPRSGDLSVYWYQQSLDQGLQFLIQYYNGEERAKGNILERFSAQQFPDLHSELNLSSLELGDSALYFCASLPRYFGPGTRLLVL.

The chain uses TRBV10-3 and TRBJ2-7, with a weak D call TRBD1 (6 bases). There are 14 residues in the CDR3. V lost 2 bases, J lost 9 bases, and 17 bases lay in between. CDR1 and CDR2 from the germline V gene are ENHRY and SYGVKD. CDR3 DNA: TGTGCCATCAGTGAGAGTCGGGACAATTCGGTGCAGTACTTC. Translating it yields CAISESRDNSVQYF.

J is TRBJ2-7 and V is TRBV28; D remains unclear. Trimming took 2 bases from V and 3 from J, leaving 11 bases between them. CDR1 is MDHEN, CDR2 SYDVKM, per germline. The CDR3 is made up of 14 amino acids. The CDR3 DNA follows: TGTGCCAGCAGTTTAATCCGGGCGGTCTACGAGCAGTACTTC. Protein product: CASSLIRAVYEQYF.

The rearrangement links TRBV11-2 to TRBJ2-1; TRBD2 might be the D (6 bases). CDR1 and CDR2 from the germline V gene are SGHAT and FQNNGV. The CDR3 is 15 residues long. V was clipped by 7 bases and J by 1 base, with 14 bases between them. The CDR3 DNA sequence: TGTGCCAGCACCGTCATCGGAGGGTCCTACAATGAGCAGTTCTTC. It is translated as CASTVIGGSYNEQFF.

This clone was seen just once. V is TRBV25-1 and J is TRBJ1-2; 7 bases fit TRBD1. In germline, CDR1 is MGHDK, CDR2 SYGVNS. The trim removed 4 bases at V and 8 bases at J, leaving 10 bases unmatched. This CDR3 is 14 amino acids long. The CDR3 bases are TGTGCCAGCAGTGCCCGGGACAGAATAGGCGGCTACACCTTC. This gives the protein CASSARDRIGGYTF.